This record concerns one T cell receptor beta chain sequence. Its antigen is still unknown. Only in-frame clones appear in the TCRdb table, and some are missing; sequencing was by immunoSEQ multiplex PCR. The sample has over 20,000 clones, about nine tenths seen once. This specimen belongs to a study of OX40 agonist ivuxolimab in advanced cancers. Overall study context: Cancers in dose escalation were hepatocellular, melanoma, renal cell and head and neck. Study-wide results and caveats: CD8+ T cells were the subset that, on average, had more expanded clones than CD4+. A proportion of nonresponders additionally exhibited low normalized T-cell clonal expansion.

The CDR3 runs to 14 residues. Germline CDR1 is MNHNS and CDR2 is SASEGT. V was clipped by 8 bases and J by 1 base, with 12 bases between them. The input for sequencing was CD4+ or CD8+ T cells sorted from blood, taken in a trial of the OX40 agonist ivuxolimab. The V and J genes are TRBV6-1 and TRBJ1-5, with D possibly being TRBD1 (5 bases). This TCR derives from an adult with an advanced solid tumor such as melanoma, head and neck, liver or kidney cancer. The CDR3 coding sequence is TGTGCCAGCTCAGGGTGGGGAAGCAATCAGCCCCAGCATTTT. Its translation is CASSGWGSNQPQHF.